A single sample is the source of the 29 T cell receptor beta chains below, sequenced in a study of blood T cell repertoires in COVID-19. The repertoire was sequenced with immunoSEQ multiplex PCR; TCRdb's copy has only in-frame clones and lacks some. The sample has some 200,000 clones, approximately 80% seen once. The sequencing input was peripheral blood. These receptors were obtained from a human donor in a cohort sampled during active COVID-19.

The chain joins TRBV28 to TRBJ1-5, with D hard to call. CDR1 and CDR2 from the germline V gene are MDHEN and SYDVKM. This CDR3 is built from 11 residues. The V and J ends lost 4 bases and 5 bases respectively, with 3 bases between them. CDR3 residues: CASSSDQPQHF. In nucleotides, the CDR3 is TGTGCCAGCAGTTCAGATCAGCCCCAGCATTTT. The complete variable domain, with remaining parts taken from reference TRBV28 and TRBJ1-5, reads DVKVTQSSRYLVKRTGEKVFLECVQDMDHENMFWYRQDPGLGLRLIYFSYDVKMKEKGDIPEGYSVSREKKERFSLILESASTNQTSMYLCASSSDQPQHFGDGTRLSIL.

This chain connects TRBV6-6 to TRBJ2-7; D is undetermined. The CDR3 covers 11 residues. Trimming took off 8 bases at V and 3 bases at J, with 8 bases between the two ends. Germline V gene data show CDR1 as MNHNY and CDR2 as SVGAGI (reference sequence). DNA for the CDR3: TGTGCCAGCGGAAACAGCTACGAGCAGTACTTC. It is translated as CASGNSYEQYF.

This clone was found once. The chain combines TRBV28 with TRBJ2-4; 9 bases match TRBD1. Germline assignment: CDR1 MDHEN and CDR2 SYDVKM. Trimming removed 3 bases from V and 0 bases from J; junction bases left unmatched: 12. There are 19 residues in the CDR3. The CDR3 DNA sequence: TGTGCCAGCAGTTTGATCGGGACAGGGTCAGTACTAGCCAAAAACATTCAGTACTTC. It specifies CASSLIGTGSVLAKNIQYF.

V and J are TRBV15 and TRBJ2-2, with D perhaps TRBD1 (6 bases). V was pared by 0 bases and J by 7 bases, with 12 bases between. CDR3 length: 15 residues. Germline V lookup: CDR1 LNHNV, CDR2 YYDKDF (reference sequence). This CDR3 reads CATSRDPGDGGELFF. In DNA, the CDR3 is TGTGCCACCAGCAGAGATCCAGGGGACGGCGGGGAGCTGTTTTTT.

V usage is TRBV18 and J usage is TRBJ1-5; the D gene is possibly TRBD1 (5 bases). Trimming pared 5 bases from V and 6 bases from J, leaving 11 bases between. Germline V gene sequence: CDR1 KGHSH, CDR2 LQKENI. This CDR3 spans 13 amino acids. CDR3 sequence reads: CASSGGDPQPQHF. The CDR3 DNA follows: TGTGCCAGCTCAGGGGGGGACCCTCAGCCCCAGCATTTT.

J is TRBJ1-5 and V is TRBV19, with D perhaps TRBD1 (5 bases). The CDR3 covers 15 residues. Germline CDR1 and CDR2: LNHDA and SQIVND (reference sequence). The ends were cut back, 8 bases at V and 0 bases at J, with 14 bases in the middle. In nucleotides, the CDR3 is TGTGCCAGTCAAACATGGGGCGGTAGCAATCAGCCCCAGCATTTT. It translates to CASQTWGGSNQPQHF.

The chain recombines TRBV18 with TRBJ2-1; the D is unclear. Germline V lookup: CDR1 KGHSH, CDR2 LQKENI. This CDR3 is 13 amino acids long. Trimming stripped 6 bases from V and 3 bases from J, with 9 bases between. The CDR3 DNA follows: TGTGCCAGCTCCCGAGTGAACTACAATGAGCAGTTCTTC. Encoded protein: CASSRVNYNEQFF.

CDR3 in amino acids: CASSYERNTQYF. CDR3 bases: TGTGCCAGCAGCTACGAGAGGAATACGCAGTATTTT. V is TRBV7-2 and J is TRBJ2-3; the D is unclear. This CDR3 is 12 amino acids long. Germline loops: CDR1 SGHTA, CDR2 FQGNSA. V dropped 4 bases and J dropped 7 bases, with 9 bases sitting between them.

CDR3 sequence (DNA): TGTGCCAGCTCACATACCGGGACAGGGACCAACTATGGCTACACCTTC. This encodes CASSHTGTGTNYGYTF. The chain couples TRBV18 to TRBJ1-2, with 9 positions matching TRBD1. CDR1 is KGHSH and CDR2 is LQKENI in the germline V gene. The V and J ends lost 4 bases and 2 bases, in that order; junction bases with no gene match: 8. This CDR3 region has 16 residues.

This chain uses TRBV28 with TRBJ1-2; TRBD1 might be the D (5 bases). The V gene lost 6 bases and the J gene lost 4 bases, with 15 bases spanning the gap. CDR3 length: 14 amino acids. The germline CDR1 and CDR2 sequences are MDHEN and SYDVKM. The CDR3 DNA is TGTGCCAGCAGCCCGATTCCGGGGGTCTATGGCTACACCTTC. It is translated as CASSPIPGVYGYTF.

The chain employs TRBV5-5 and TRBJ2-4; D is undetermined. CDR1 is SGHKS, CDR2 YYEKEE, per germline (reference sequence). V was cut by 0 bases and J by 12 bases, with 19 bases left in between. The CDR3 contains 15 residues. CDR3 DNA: TGTGCCAGCAGCTTGGGACAACCTTCTCCACCCGCTCAGTACTTC. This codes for CASSLGQPSPPAQYF.

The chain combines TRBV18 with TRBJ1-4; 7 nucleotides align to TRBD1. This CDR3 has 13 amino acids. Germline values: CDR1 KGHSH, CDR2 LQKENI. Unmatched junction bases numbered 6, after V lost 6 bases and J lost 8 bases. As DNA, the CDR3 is TGTGCCAGCTCCGAAGGGGGCCACGAAAAACTGTTTTTT. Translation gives CASSEGGHEKLFF.

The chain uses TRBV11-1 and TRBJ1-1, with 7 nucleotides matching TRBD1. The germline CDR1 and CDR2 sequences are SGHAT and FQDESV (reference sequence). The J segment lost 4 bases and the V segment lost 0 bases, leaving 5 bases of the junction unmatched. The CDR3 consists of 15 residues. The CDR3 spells CASSLAPRGPTEAFF. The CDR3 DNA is TGTGCCAGCAGCTTAGCACCAAGGGGGCCCACTGAAGCTTTCTTT.

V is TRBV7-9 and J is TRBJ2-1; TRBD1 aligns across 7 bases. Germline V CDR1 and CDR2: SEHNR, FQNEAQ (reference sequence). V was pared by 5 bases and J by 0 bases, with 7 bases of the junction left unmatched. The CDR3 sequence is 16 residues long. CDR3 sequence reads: CASSPRQGSSYNEQFF. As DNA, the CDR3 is TGTGCCAGCAGCCCCCGACAGGGTTCCTCCTACAATGAGCAGTTCTTC.

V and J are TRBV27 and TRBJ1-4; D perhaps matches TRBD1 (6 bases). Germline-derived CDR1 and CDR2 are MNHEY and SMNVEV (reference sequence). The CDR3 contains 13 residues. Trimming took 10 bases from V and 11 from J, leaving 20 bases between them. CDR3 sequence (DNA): TGTGCCAACAGCCTACAGGGTACGGGGAAACTGTTTTTT. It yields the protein CANSLQGTGKLFF.

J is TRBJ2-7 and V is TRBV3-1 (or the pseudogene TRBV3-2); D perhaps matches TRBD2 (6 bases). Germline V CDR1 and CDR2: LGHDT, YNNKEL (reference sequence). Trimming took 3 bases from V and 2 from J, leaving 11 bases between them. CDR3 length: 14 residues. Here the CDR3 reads CASSHGGVTYEQYF. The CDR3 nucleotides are TGTGCCAGCAGCCACGGCGGGGTGACCTACGAGCAGTACTTC.

The CDR3 DNA sequence: TGCAGTGCTAGACGTGAAGAGACCCAGTACTTC. Its protein is CSARREETQYF. V and J are TRBV20-1 and TRBJ2-5; D unclear. The germline CDR1 and CDR2 sequences are DFQATT and SNEGSKA (reference sequence). V shed 2 bases and J shed 3 bases, with 4 bases lying between them. CDR3 length: 11 amino acids.

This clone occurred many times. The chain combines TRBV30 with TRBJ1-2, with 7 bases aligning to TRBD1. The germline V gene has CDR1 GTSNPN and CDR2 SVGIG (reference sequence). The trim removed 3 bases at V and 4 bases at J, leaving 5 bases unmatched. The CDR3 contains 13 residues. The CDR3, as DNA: TGTGCCTGGAGGACAGGGCGGTCCTATGGCTACACCTTC. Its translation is CAWRTGRSYGYTF.

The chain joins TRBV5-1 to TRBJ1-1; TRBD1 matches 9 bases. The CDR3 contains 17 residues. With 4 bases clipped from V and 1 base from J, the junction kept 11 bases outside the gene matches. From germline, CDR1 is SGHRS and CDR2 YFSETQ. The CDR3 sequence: CASSVTGGTRKNTEAFF. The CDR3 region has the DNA TGCGCCAGCAGCGTGACAGGGGGTACCCGGAAGAACACTGAAGCTTTCTTT. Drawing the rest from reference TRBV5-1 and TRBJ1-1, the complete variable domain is KAGVTQTPRYLIKTRGQQVTLSCSPISGHRSVSWYQQTPGQGLQFLFEYFSETQRNKGNFPGRFSGRQFSNSRSEMNVSTLELGDSALYLCASSVTGGTRKNTEAFFGQGTRLTVV.

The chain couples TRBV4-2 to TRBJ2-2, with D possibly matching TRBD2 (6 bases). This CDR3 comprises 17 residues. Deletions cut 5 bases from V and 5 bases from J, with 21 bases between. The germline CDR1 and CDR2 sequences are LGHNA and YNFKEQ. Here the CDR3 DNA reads TGTGCCAGCAGCTCCCCTCGGGGGAGCGAGCTTACCGGGGAGCTGTTTTTT. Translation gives CASSSPRGSELTGELFF.

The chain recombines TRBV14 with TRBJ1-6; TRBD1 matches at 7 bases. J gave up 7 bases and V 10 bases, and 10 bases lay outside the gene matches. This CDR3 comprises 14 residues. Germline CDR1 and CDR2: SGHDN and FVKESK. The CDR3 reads CATKQGMENSPLHF. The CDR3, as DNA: TGTGCCACCAAACAGGGGATGGAGAATTCACCCCTCCACTTT. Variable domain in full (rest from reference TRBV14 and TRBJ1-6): EAGVTQFPSHSVIEKGQTVTLRCDPISGHDNLYWYRRVMGKEIKFLLHFVKESKQDESGMPNNRFLAERTGGTYSTLKVQPAELEDSGVYFCATKQGMENSPLHFGNGTRLTVT.

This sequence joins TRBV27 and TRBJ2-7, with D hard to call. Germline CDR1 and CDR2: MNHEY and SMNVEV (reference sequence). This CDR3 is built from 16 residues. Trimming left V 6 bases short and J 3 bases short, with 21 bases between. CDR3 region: CASSSIPGLYHYEQYF. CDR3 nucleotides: TGTGCCAGCAGCTCTATTCCGGGTCTCTACCACTACGAGCAGTACTTC.

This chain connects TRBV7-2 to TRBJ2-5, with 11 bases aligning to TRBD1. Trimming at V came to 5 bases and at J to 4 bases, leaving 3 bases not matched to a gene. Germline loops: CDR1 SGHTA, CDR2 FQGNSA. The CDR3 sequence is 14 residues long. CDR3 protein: CASSPGTGGETQYF. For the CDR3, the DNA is TGTGCCAGCAGCCCCGGGACAGGGGGAGAGACCCAGTACTTC. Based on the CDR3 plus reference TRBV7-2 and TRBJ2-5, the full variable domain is GAGVSQSPSNKVTEKGKDVELRCDPISGHTALYWYRQSLGQGLEFLIYFQGNSAPDKSGLPSDRFSAERTGGSVSTLTIQRTQQEDSAVYLCASSPGTGGETQYFGPGTRLLVL.

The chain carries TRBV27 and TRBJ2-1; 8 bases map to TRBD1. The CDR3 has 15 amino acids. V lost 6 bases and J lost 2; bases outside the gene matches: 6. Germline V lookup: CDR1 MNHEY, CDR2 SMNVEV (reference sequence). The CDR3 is CASRPPGGAYNEQFF. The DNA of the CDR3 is TGTGCCAGCAGACCTCCAGGGGGCGCCTACAATGAGCAGTTCTTC.

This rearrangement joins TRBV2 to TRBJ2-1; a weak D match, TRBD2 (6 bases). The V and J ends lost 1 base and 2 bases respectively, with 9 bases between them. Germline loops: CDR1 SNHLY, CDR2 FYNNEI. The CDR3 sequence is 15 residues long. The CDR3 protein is CASSEGDSPYNEQFF. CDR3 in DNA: TGTGCCAGCAGTGAAGGGGACTCCCCCTACAATGAGCAGTTCTTC.

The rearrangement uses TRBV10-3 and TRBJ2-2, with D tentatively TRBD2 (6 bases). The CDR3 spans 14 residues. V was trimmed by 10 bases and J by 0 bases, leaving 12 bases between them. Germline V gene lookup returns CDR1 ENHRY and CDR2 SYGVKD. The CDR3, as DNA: TGTGCCACCCGGGACTCGCCGAACACCGGGGAGCTGTTTTTT. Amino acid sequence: CATRDSPNTGELFF.

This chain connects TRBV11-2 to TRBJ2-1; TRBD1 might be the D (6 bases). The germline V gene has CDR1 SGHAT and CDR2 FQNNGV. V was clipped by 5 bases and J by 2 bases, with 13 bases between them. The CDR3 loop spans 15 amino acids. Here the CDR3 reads CASSTGDRTYNEQFF. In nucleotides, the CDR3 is TGTGCCAGCAGCACTGGAGACAGGACCTACAATGAGCAGTTCTTC.

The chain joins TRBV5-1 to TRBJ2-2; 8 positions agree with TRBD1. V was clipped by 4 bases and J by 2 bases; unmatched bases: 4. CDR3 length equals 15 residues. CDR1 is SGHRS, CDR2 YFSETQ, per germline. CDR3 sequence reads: CASSGGQGNTGELFF. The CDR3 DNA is TGCGCCAGCAGCGGCGGACAGGGCAACACCGGGGAGCTGTTTTTT.

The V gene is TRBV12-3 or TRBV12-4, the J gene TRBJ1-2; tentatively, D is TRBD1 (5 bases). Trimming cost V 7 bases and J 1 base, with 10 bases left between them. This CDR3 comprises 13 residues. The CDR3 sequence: CASNNGGNYGYTF. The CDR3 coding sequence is TGTGCCAGCAACAACGGGGGTAACTATGGCTACACCTTC.